The 24 T cell receptor beta chains below come from one sample, sequenced in a study of cytomegalovirus exposure and HLA in healthy donors. PCR primers comprised 60 Vbeta and 13 Jbeta primers. Here immunoSEQ multiplex PCR was the method, and the copy in TCRdb shows in-frame clones only, minus some. The sample gives over 150,000 clones, 55% to 70% of which show up once; less than 3% is in the top ten. The source material was PBMCs. These receptors all come from a middle-aged woman in good health and CMV-seropositive.

V and J are TRBV5-4 and TRBJ1-4; unclear D gene. Germline values: CDR1 SGHNT, CDR2 YYREEE (reference sequence). V was trimmed by 1 base and J by 8 bases, leaving 15 bases between them. The CDR3 runs to 15 residues. Written as DNA, the CDR3 is TGTGCCAGCAGCTTGTTTCGGGGTTCTGGGGAAAAACTGTTTTTT. It is translated as CASSLFRGSGEKLFF. Full variable domain (missing parts from reference TRBV5-4 and TRBJ1-4): ETGVTQSPTHLIKTRGQQVTLRCSSQSGHNTVSWYQQALGQGPQFIFQYYREEENGRGNFPPRFSGLQFPNYSSELNVNALELDDSALYLCASSLFRGSGEKLFFGSGTQLSVL.

This sequence joins TRBV7-9 and TRBJ2-7; no clear D. Germline V lookup: CDR1 SEHNR, CDR2 FQNEAQ (reference sequence). V was trimmed by 4 bases and J by 5 bases, leaving 9 bases between them. This CDR3 has 12 residues. For the CDR3, the DNA is TGTGCCAGCAGCTCTTATTTCCACGAGCAGTACTTC. Translated, it gives CASSSYFHEQYF.

The V call is TRBV7-9, the J call TRBJ2-2; 7 bases are a match to TRBD1. V shed 5 bases, J shed 4 bases, and the junction held 10 bases outside the gene matches. The germline V gene encodes CDR1 SEHNR and CDR2 FQNEAQ (reference sequence). CDR3 length: 16 amino acids. DNA for the CDR3: TGTGCCAGCAGCCAGGGACAGTCTAAGGGCACCGGGGAGCTGTTTTTT. Translated, it gives CASSQGQSKGTGELFF.

The chain links TRBV11-2 to TRBJ2-1; D might be TRBD2 (6 bases). The V end was cut by 5 bases, the J end by 0 bases, with 11 bases between. In germline, CDR1 is SGHAT, CDR2 FQNNGV. The CDR3 runs to 15 residues. CDR3 amino acids: CASSPTSSSYNEQFF. The CDR3 nucleotides read TGTGCCAGCAGCCCAACTAGCTCCTCCTACAATGAGCAGTTCTTC.

The chain carries TRBV6-5 and TRBJ2-7, with TRBD2 as a possible D gene (5 bases). The CDR3 has 13 residues. Germline assignment: CDR1 MNHEY and CDR2 SVGAGI. Trimming removed 8 bases from V and 4 bases from J, with 15 bases in between. For the CDR3, the DNA is TGTGCCAGCGGCCGTGGACTTAAATACGAGCAGTACTTC. It is translated as CASGRGLKYEQYF.

In nucleotides, the CDR3 is TGCAGCGTCGCAGGGGTCTTAAGCTATGGCTACACCTTC. Translated: CSVAGVLSYGYTF. The chain is built from TRBV29-1 and TRBJ1-2, with D possibly matching TRBD1 (6 bases). Trimming took off 6 bases at V and 4 bases at J, with 15 bases between the two ends. CDR1 is SQVTM, CDR2 ANQGSEA, per germline. This CDR3 is 13 amino acids long. Full variable domain (remainder filled in from reference TRBV29-1 and TRBJ1-2): SAVISQKPSRDICQRGTSLTIQCQVDSQVTMMFWYRQQPGQSLTLIATANQGSEATYESGFVIDKFPISRPNLTFSTLTVSNMSPEDSSIYLCSVAGVLSYGYTFGSGTRLTVV.

This clone was observed a single time. The genes are TRBV28 and TRBJ2-1; 13 nucleotides agree with TRBD2. Per germline, CDR1 MDHEN and CDR2 SYDVKM. The CDR3 has 18 amino acids. J gave up 5 bases and V 5 bases, and 12 bases lay outside the gene matches. CDR3 DNA: TGTGCCAGCAGTCCGATAAGGACTAGCGGGAGTCCCCACAATGAGCAGTTCTTC. Its protein product is CASSPIRTSGSPHNEQFF.

The chain uses TRBV7-2 and TRBJ1-1; 8 nucleotides line up with TRBD1. Trimming cost V 5 bases and J 5 bases; bases outside gene matches: 4. This CDR3 has 13 residues. Germline V gives CDR1 SGHTA, CDR2 FQGNSA. The CDR3 region is CASSQGAGTEAFF. CDR3 DNA: TGTGCCAGCAGCCAGGGGGCGGGTACTGAAGCTTTCTTT.

This rearrangement joins TRBV28 to TRBJ2-7; D possibly corresponds to TRBD2 (6 bases). The CDR3 spans 16 residues. V dropped 6 bases and J dropped 7 bases, with 25 bases sitting between them. CDR1 and CDR2 from the germline V gene are MDHEN and SYDVKM. CDR3 loop: CASSLAKRGMRREQYF. In DNA, the CDR3 is TGTGCCAGCAGCCTTGCTAAACGGGGGATGAGGAGGGAGCAGTACTTC.

This clone was observed once. CDR3 loop: CASSRQYTEAFF. CDR3 DNA sequence: TGTGCCAGCAGCCGACAATACACTGAAGCTTTCTTT. The V gene is TRBV7-6, the J gene TRBJ1-1; D uncertain. Germline lookup yields CDR1 SGHVS and CDR2 FNYEAQ. The CDR3 loop spans 12 amino acids. V lost 5 bases and J 3 bases, leaving 7 bases between the germline ends.

The chain has TRBV4-1 and TRBJ1-3; TRBD1 agrees at 11 bases. V shed 2 bases and J 1 base; nucleotides not matched to a gene: 7. This CDR3 region has 18 residues. CDR1 is MGHRA, CDR2 YSYEKL, per germline. The CDR3 sequence is CASSQSPGQGVSGNTIYF. DNA of the CDR3: TGCGCCAGCAGCCAAAGCCCGGGACAGGGGGTATCTGGAAACACCATATATTTT.

The CDR3 nucleotides are TGTGCCAGCAGCTTAGGAGGTTTCAAGCACACTGAAGCTTTCTTT. Protein sequence: CASSLGGFKHTEAFF. This rearrangement joins TRBV7-2 to TRBJ1-1; D is unresolved. CDR1 and CDR2 from the germline V gene are SGHTA and FQGNSA. CDR3 length: 15 amino acids. V was clipped by 1 base and J by 3 bases, with 12 bases between them.

This clone appeared once. The rearrangement links TRBV9 to TRBJ1-2, with D perhaps TRBD1 (5 bases). Germline V CDR1 and CDR2: SGDLS, YYNGEE. Trimming left V 3 bases short and J 8 bases short, with 26 bases between. The CDR3 contains 17 residues. In nucleotides, the CDR3 is TGTGCCAGCAGCGGGGGGTCGCGGGGGGTCTACGGGTGGGGCTACACCTTC. It encodes CASSGGSRGVYGWGYTF.

The sample holds a few counts of this clone. CDR3 bases: TGTGCCAGCAGCCCCACCGTCCCCGGGGGACCCACAAATGAAAAACTGTTTTTT. It is translated as CASSPTVPGGPTNEKLFF. The chain links TRBV7-6 to TRBJ1-4; perhaps TRBD1 as D (5 bases). This CDR3 is built from 18 residues. Trimming pared 5 bases from V and 5 bases from J, leaving 24 bases between. Looked up from germline, CDR1 is SGHVS and CDR2 is FNYEAQ. Full variable domain (outside the CDR3, taken from reference TRBV7-6 and TRBJ1-4): GAGVSQSPRYKVTKRGQDVALRCDPISGHVSLYWYRQALGQGPEFLTYFNYEAQQDKSGLPNDRFSAERPEGSISTLTIQRTEQRDSAMYRCASSPTVPGGPTNEKLFFGSGTQLSVL.

The chain links TRBV28 to TRBJ2-5; 7 bases fit TRBD1. This CDR3 contains 13 residues. V was pared by 4 bases and J by 1 base, with 0 bases of the junction left unmatched. Germline CDR1 and CDR2: MDHEN and SYDVKM. The CDR3 loop is CASSWTGQETQYF. CDR3 nucleotide sequence: TGTGCCAGCAGTTGGACAGGCCAAGAGACCCAGTACTTC.

The chain employs TRBV6-6 and TRBJ2-5; TRBD2 matches at 14 bases. The closer fit of TRBJ2-7 to the DNA end suggests the J call may be wrong. The germline V gene has CDR1 MNHNY and CDR2 SVGAGI (reference sequence). The CDR3 is 16 residues long. CDR3 loop: CASSFPGTSGSYEQYF. The CDR3 DNA reads as TGTGCCAGCAGTTTCCCTGGGACTAGCGGGAGCTACGAGCAGTACTTC.

V and J are TRBV27 and TRBJ1-2; unclear D gene. V was shortened by 2 bases and J by 3 bases, with 7 bases between the two germline ends. CDR1 and CDR2 (germline): MNHEY, SMNVEV (reference sequence). The CDR3 sequence is 13 residues long. CDR3 protein: CASSLQVDYGYTF. CDR3 DNA sequence: TGTGCCAGCAGTTTACAGGTGGACTATGGCTACACCTTC.

This sequence joins TRBV4-3 and TRBJ1-2; no clear D. Germline assignment: CDR1 LGHNA and CDR2 YSLEER. The CDR3 runs 15 residues. V gave up 2 bases and J gave up 5 bases, with 15 bases separating them. CDR3: CASSQNPGELYGYTF. CDR3 nucleotide sequence: TGCGCCAGCAGCCAAAACCCCGGGGAACTATATGGCTACACCTTC.

The chain joins TRBV9 to TRBJ2-2; TRBD2 might be the D (5 bases). The V and J ends lost 0 bases and 6 bases respectively, with 6 bases between them. Germline-derived CDR1 and CDR2 are SGDLS and YYNGEE. This CDR3 region has 13 residues. The CDR3 reads CASSVASPGELFF. CDR3 nucleotides: TGTGCCAGCAGCGTAGCTAGCCCCGGGGAGCTGTTTTTT.

This clone showed up just a few times. V usage is TRBV27 and J usage is TRBJ1-2, with no clear D. The length of the CDR3 is 14 residues. V was clipped by 8 bases and J by 4 bases, with 17 bases between them. From germline, CDR1 is MNHEY and CDR2 SMNVEV (reference sequence). The CDR3 loop is CASADFLTGYGYTF. For the CDR3, the DNA is TGTGCCAGCGCCGATTTCCTCACGGGCTATGGCTACACCTTC.

This clone has just a few counts. The J gene is TRBJ1-1, the V gene TRBV19; D is ambiguous. The CDR3 consists of 15 residues. The V and J ends lost 3 bases and 0 bases respectively, with 11 bases between them. CDR1 is LNHDA and CDR2 is SQIVND in the germline V gene (reference sequence). The CDR3 loop is CASSITPGMNTEAFF. CDR3 nucleotide sequence: TGTGCCAGTAGTATCACCCCCGGGATGAACACTGAAGCTTTCTTT.

This chain uses TRBV11-2 with TRBJ2-3; TRBD1 aligns across 9 bases. This CDR3 is built from 14 residues. Germline V gene sequence: CDR1 SGHAT, CDR2 FQNNGV. The J segment lost 5 bases and the V segment lost 4 bases, leaving 4 bases of the junction unmatched. The CDR3, as DNA: TGTGCCAGCAGCTCCGGGACAGGGATAGATACGCAGTATTTT. This gives the protein CASSSGTGIDTQYF.

The V gene is TRBV27, the J gene TRBJ1-5; D is uncertain. Between the trimmed V and J ends, which lost 5 bases and 3 bases, there was a span of 11 bases. Germline lookup yields CDR1 MNHEY and CDR2 SMNVEV (reference sequence). The CDR3 has 14 residues. The CDR3 nucleotides are TGTGCCAGCAGTCCTGGACTGGTCAATCAGCCCCAGCATTTT. It yields the protein CASSPGLVNQPQHF.

Concerning this clone itself: The junction shows a germline mismatch at one end, possibly a read error. The chain couples TRBV25-1 to TRBJ1-2, with D maybe TRBD1 (5 bases). CDR1 MGHDK and CDR2 SYGVNS come from the germline V gene. The CDR3 runs 13 residues. CDR3 coding DNA: TGTGCCAGCAGTGAATCAGCAGGGTATGGCTACCCCTTC. Protein sequence: CASSESAGYGYPF.